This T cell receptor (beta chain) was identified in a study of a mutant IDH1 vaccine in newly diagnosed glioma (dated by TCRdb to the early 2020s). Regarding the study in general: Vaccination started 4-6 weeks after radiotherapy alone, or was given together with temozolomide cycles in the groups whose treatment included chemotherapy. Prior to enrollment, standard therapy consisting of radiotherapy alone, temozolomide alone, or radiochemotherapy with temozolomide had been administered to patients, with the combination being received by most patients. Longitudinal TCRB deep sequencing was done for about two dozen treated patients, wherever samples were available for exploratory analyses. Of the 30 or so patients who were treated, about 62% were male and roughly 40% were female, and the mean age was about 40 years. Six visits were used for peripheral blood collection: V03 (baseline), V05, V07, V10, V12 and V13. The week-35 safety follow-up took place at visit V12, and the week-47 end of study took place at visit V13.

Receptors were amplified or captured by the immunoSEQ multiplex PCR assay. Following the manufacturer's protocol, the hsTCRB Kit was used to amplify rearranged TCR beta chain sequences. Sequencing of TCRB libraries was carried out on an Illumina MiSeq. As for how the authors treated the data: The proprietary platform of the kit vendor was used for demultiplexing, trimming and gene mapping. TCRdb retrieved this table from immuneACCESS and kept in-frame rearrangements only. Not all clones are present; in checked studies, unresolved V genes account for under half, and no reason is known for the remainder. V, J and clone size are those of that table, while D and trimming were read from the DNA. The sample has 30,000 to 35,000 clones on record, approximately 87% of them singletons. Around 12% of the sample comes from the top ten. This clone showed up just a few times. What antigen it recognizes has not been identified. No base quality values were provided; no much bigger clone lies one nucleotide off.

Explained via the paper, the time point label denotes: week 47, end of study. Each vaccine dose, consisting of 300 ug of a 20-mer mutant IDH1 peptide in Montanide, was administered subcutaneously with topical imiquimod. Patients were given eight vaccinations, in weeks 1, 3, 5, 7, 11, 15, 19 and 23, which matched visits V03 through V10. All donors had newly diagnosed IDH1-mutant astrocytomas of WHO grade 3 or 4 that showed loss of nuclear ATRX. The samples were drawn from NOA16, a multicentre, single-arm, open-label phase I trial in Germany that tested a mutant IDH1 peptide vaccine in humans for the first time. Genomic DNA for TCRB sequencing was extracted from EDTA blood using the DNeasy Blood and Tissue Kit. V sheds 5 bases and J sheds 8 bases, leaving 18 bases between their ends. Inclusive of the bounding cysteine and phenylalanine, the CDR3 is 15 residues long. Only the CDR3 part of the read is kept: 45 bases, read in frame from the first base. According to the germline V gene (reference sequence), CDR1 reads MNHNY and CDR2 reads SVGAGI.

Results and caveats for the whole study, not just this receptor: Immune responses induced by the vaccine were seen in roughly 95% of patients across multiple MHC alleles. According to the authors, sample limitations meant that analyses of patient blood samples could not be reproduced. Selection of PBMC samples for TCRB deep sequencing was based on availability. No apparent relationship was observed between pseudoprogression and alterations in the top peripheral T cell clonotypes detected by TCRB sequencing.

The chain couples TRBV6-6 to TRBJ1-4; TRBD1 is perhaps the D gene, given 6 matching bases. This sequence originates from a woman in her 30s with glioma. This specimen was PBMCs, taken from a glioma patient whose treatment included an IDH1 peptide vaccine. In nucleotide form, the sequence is TGTGCCAGCAGTCCCGGCGGGGGCGAGCGAGAAAAACTGTTTTTT. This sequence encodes CASSPGGGEREKLFF.